This T cell receptor beta chain was identified during a study of blood T cell repertoires in COVID-19. Sequencing used immunoSEQ multiplex PCR; TCRdb keeps in-frame clones, though not all of them. The table records hundreds of thousands of clones, 75% to 90% of them present only once. Assignment of participants to cohorts was predicated upon participant-reported clinical history. For recovered donors of Cohort 3, there were two negative PCRs, clearance, or symptom resolution. J was trimmed by 8 bases and V by 2 bases; bases with no gene match: 4. CDR3 length: 13 amino acids. Germline lookup yields CDR1 LGHNA and CDR2 YNFKEQ.

The clonotype originates from a man aged 40-49 years who had recovered from COVID-19. The sample comprised PBMCs or T cells enriched from blood (not recorded which). V is TRBV4-2 and J is TRBJ1-2, with 8 nucleotides matching TRBD1. This CDR3 reads CASSQTTGEGYTF. As DNA, the CDR3 is TGTGCCAGCAGCCAAACGACAGGGGAGGGCTACACCTTC.